The TCR beta chain under discussion was sequenced for a study of cytomegalovirus exposure and HLA in healthy donors. Study-wide points: In a later analysis, common viral pathogens appeared linked to several of the most significant clusters. Published work reported that the classifier diagnosed cytomegalovirus status with high specificity and sensitivity. Looking again later, the authors saw that most CMV-associated TCR beta chains seemed HLA-restricted. Immune exposure was documented only through CMV serostatus.

As concerns this clone: What it binds is unknown.

The study ran its PCR with 60 Vbeta and 13 Jbeta primers. TCRdb keeps only in-frame clones here, not all; method: immunoSEQ multiplex PCR. Among approximately 210,000 clones listed, more than 75% were seen once. The receptor was derived from a man aged 30 to 39 in good health and CMV-seronegative. Input material: PBMCs.

The CDR3 nucleotides read TGTGCCAGCAGCTTAGGTGGTCGGAACTATGGCTACACCTTC. Amino acid sequence: CASSLGGRNYGYTF. V gene TRBV7-9 combines with J gene TRBJ1-2; D is ambiguous. The V end lost 1 base, the J end lost 2 bases, and 8 bases lay between the germline ends. The germline gives CDR1 SEHNR, CDR2 FQNEAQ (reference sequence). This CDR3 has 14 residues.